This TCR beta chain stems from a study of T cell responses to AZD1222 COVID-19 vaccine (dated by TCRdb to the early 2020s). For context, the study as a whole: AZD1222 recipients given second doses at about 4 weeks or at about 12 weeks were pooled, since spike-specific TCR depth and breadth were not found to differ between the two schedules. Enrollment into the trials was organized by age into subgroups of 18-55, 56-69 and 70-plus years, and those subgroups contained about 160, 30 and 59 TCR-sequenced participants, respectively. A total of over 230 trial participants underwent TCR sequencing, of whom around 200 received two doses of AZD1222 and some 25 received two doses of the MenACWY control vaccine. Paper-wide results and their limitations: Participants were mostly white British, with more females than males. The authors suggested clonal diversity may have been underestimated. Vaccine-associated CD4 TCRs spanned the whole spike protein, with dominant responses in regions 160-218 and 743-854. Only 5 to 7 AZD1222 recipients were SARS-CoV-2 seropositive at baseline, limiting conclusions about previously exposed vaccinees. After two AZD1222 doses, both the breadth and the depth of spike-specific TCRs were significantly higher than at day 0 and than in MenACWY recipients. Nearly half of unique spike-specific TCRs reportedly recognized epitopes outside regions mutated in the B.1.351 and B.1.1.7 variants. No day 14 peak-response samples were available, so repertoires were characterized only after the peak T cell response. The 56-69-year group was small, and its depth increase did not reach significance, likely because of low power.

The CDR3 regions of human TCRbeta chains were analyzed by immunosequencing. On the authors' methods: TCRs in the repertoires were compared against a reference library of SARS-CoV-2-specific TCRs that had been generated with the MIRA antigen-specificity platform. Breadth was defined as the fraction of unique TCRs that were SARS-CoV-2-associated, and depth was defined as the fraction of total T cells that were SARS-CoV-2-associated. Using the MIRA data, each spike-specific TCR was assigned both to the spike region to which the TCR was reactive and to a CD4 or CD8 class. Log10-transformed breadth and depth values were compared by one-way ANOVA with Sidak's multiple comparisons tests. Sourced from immuneACCESS, this table was stored by TCRdb with only in-frame sequences that have V and J called. A share of the clones is absent; for the studies checked, an unresolved V gene accounts for under half, and the remainder has no known explanation. V, J and clone size are taken as reported in that table, and D and trimming were inferred from the DNA itself. The sample profile shows approximately 190,000 clones; about 92% of them were found once. The top ten clonotypes cover roughly 1.3% of the sample.

This clone has just one count. What antigen it recognizes has not been identified. The input lacks base qualities; no much larger clone sits a single base away. This sample's time point label indicates: baseline before first vaccination. The vaccinee samples were drawn from two UK trials, COV001 and COV002, one of which was a single-blind randomized controlled phase 2/3 trial testing AZD1222 (ChAdOx1 nCoV-19) in healthy adults. Trial participant PBMC samples were collected at day 0 and day 28 after the second dose for TCRbeta chain sequencing. Its CDR3 holds 15 amino acids, cysteine through phenylalanine. Here the CDR3 DNA is all that survives: 45 bases in frame from base 1. V is reduced by 2 bases and J by 8 bases, leaving a spacing of 15 bases between them. Taken from the germline V gene (reference sequence), the CDR1 and CDR2 loops are LGHDT and YNNKEL.

The TCR comes from an adult in good health. Sequencing used peripheral blood, obtained on day 0 of AZD1222 vaccination. The chain joins TRBV3-1 (or the pseudogene TRBV3-2) to TRBJ1-4; TRBD1 is a possible D gene, resting on 6 matching bases. The CDR3 protein sequence reads: CASSQNRAFPEKLFF. The sequenced DNA is TGTGCCAGCAGCCAAAACAGGGCGTTCCCCGAAAAACTGTTTTTT.